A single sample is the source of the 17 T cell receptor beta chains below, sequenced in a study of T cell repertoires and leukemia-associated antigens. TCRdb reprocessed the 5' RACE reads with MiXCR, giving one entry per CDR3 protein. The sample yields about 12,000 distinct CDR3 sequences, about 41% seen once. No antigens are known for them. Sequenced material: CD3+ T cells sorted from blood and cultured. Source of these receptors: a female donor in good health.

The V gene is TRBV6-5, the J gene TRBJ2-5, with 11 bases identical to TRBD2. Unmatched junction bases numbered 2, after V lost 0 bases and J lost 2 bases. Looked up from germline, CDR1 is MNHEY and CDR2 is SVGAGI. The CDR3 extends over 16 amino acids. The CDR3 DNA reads TGTGCCAGCAGTTACTCAGGGACTAGCGGACAAGAGACCCAGTACTTC. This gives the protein CASSYSGTSGQETQYF.

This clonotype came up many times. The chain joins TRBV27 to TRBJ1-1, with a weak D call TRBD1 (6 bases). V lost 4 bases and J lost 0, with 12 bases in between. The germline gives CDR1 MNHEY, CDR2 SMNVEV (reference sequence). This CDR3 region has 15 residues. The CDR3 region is CASSSRQVLNTEAFF. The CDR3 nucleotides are TGTGCCAGCAGTTCTCGACAGGTCCTGAACACTGAAGCTTTCTTT.

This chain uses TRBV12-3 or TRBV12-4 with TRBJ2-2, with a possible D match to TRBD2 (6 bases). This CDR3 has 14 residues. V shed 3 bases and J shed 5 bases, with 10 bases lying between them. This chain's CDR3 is CASSLRDGTGELFF. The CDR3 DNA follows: TGTGCCAGCAGTTTGCGGGACGGAACCGGGGAGCTGTTTTTT.

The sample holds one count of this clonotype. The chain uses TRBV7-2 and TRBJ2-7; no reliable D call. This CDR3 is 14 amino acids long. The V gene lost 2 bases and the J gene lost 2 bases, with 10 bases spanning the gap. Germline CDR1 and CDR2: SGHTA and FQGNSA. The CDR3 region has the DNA TGTGCCAGCAGCTTAAGGGCGGCACCCTACGAGCAGTACTTC. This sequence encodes CASSLRAAPYEQYF.

DNA for the CDR3: TGTGCCAGTAGTCGTAGGACGGGGAGCAATCAGCCCCAGCATTTT. This translates into CASSRRTGSNQPQHF. The V call is TRBV19, the J call TRBJ1-5, with D unclear. There are 15 residues in the CDR3. V lost 5 bases, J lost 1 base, and 12 bases lay in between. Germline V gives CDR1 LNHDA, CDR2 SQIVND (reference sequence).

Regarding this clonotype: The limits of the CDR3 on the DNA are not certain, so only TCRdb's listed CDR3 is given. The CDR3 region is CASSSSKGEDYGYTF. The rearrangement joins TRBV27 to TRBJ1-2. Germline V lookup: CDR1 MNHEY, CDR2 SMNVEV (reference sequence). Inclusive of both ends, the CDR3 amounts to 15 amino acids.

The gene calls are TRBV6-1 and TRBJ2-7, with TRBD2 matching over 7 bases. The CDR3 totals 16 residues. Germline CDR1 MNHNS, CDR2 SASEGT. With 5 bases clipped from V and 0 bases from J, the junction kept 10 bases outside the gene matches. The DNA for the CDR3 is TGTGCCAGCAGTATCTCCTCTAGCGGACTCTCCTACGAGCAGTACTTC. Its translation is CASSISSSGLSYEQYF.

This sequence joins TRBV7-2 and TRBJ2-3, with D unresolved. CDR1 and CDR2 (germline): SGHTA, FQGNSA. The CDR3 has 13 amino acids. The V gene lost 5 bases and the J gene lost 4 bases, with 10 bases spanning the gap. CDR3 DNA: TGTGCCAGCAGCCGATCGGATCCAGATACGCAGTATTTT. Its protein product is CASSRSDPDTQYF.

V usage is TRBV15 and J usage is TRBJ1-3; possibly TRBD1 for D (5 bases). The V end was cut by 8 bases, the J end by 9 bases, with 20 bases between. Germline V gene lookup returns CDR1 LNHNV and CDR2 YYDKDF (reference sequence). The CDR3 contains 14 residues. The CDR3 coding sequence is TGTGCCACCGGAGGGGCCAGAGAAGTAGGCACCATATATTTT. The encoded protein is CATGGAREVGTIYF.

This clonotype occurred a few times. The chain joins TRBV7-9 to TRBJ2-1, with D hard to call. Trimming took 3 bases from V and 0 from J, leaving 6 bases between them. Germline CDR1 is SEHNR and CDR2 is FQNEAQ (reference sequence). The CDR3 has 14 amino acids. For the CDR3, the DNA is TGTGCCAGCAGCTTCTCCGGCTCCTACAATGAGCAGTTCTTC. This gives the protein CASSFSGSYNEQFF.

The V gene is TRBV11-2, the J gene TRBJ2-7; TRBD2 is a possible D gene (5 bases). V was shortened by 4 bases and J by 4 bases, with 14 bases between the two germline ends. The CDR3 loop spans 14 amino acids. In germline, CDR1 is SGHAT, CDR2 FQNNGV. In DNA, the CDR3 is TGTGCCAGCAGCTCAGCCCTAGCCCCTTACGAGCAGTACTTC. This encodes CASSSALAPYEQYF.

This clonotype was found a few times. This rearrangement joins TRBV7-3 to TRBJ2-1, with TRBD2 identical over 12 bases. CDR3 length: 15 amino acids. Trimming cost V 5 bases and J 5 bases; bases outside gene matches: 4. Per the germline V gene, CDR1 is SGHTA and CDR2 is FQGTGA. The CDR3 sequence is CASSTASGRDNEQFF. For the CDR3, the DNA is TGTGCCAGCAGCACCGCTAGCGGGAGGGACAATGAGCAGTTCTTC.

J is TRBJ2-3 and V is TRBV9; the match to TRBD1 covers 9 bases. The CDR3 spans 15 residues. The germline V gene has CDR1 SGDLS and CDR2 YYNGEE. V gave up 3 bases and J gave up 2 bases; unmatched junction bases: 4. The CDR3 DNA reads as TGTGCCAGCAGCGCAACAGGGGGCAACACAGATACGCAGTATTTT. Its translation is CASSATGGNTDTQYF. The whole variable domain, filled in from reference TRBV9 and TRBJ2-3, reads DSGVTQTPKHLITATGQRVTLRCSPRSGDLSVYWYQQSLDQGLQFLIQYYNGEERAKGNILERFSAQQFPDLHSELNLSSLELGDSALYFCASSATGGNTDTQYFGPGTRLTVL.

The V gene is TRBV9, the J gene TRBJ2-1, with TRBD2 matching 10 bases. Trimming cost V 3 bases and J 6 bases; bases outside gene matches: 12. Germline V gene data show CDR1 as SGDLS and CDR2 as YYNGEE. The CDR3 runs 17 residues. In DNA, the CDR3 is TGTGCCAGCAGCGCCGACCCACGAGCGGGAGGGACCAATGAGCAGTTCTTC. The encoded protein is CASSADPRAGGTNEQFF.

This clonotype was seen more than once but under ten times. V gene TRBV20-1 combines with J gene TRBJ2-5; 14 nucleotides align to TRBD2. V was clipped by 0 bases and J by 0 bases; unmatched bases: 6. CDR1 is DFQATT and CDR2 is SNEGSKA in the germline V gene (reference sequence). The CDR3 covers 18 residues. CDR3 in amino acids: CSARETSGRVNYQETQYF. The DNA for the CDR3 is TGCAGTGCTAGAGAGACTAGCGGGAGGGTTAACTACCAAGAGACCCAGTACTTC.

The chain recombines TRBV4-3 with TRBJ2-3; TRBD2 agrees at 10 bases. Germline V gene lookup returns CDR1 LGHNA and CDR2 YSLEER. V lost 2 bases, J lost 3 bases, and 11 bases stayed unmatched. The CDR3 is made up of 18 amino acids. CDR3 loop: CASSQSPGLAAETDTQYF. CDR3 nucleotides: TGCGCCAGCAGCCAAAGTCCTGGACTAGCGGCCGAAACAGATACGCAGTATTTT.

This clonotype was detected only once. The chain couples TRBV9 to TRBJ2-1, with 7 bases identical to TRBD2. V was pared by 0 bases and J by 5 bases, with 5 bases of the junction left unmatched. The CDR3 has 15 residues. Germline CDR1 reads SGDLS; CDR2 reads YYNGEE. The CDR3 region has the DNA TGTGCCAGCAGCGTAGGGCTAGCGGTAAACAATGAGCAGTTCTTC. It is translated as CASSVGLAVNNEQFF.